The 9 T cell receptor beta chains in this list originate from one sample, sequenced in a study of shared clonotypes between healthy human individuals. CD8 cells classed as naive were CD45RO-negative and positively selected for CCR7, excluding terminally differentiated effector memory CD45RA+ cells. Sequencing used immunoSEQ multiplex PCR; TCRdb keeps in-frame clones, though not all of them. The repertoire consists of 2 million or so clones, with around 96% occurring once and the leading ten covering about 1.1%. Source material: naive CD8+ T cells sorted from blood. The source is a young man in good health.

This clone appeared once. The chain recombines TRBV7-9 with TRBJ1-2, with D uncertain. V lost 4 bases, J lost 6 bases, and 15 bases lay in between. This CDR3 is built from 14 residues. Germline loops: CDR1 SEHNR, CDR2 FQNEAQ (reference sequence). In DNA, the CDR3 is TGTGCCAGCAGCTCACCCGAAGGGTTGAATGGCTACACCTTC. Amino acid sequence: CASSSPEGLNGYTF.

The gene calls are TRBV19 and TRBJ1-4; no firm D call. V was pared by 6 bases and J by 7 bases, with 12 bases between. Germline lookup yields CDR1 LNHDA and CDR2 SQIVND (reference sequence). The CDR3 covers 13 residues. CDR3 in DNA: TGTGCCAGTAGAGGAACAGCTGGTGAAAAACTGTTTTTT. The encoded protein is CASRGTAGEKLFF.

CDR3 residues: CASSVPAGAPGNSNQPQHF. CDR3 bases: TGTGCCAGCAGCGTTCCCGCGGGCGCCCCAGGGAATAGCAATCAGCCCCAGCATTTT. The V and J genes are TRBV9 and TRBJ1-5; perhaps TRBD1 as D (5 bases). In germline, CDR1 is SGDLS, CDR2 YYNGEE. Trimming shortened V by 2 bases and J by 0 bases, and 21 bases separated the two germline ends. The CDR3 has 19 residues. Based on the CDR3 plus reference TRBV9 and TRBJ1-5, the full variable domain is DSGVTQTPKHLITATGQRVTLRCSPRSGDLSVYWYQQSLDQGLQFLIQYYNGEERAKGNILERFSAQQFPDLHSELNLSSLELGDSALYFCASSVPAGAPGNSNQPQHFGDGTRLSIL.

The chain links TRBV19 to TRBJ1-1, with D perhaps TRBD1 (6 bases). CDR1 LNHDA and CDR2 SQIVND come from the germline V gene (reference sequence). The CDR3 totals 13 residues. The germline V and J ends were trimmed by 5 bases and 6 bases, with 13 bases remaining between them. CDR3 loop: CASSEQGGAEAFF. The DNA of the CDR3 is TGTGCCAGTAGTGAACAGGGAGGGGCTGAAGCTTTCTTT.

CDR3 coding DNA: TGTGTTACAGGGGCGAACACTGAAGCTTTCTTT. The encoded protein is CVTGANTEAFF. The chain couples TRBV6-1 to TRBJ1-1, with TRBD1 matching 7 bases. The CDR3 loop spans 11 amino acids. Looked up from germline, CDR1 is MNHNS and CDR2 is SASEGT.

For this clone: Other DNA sequences in the sample encode the same CDR3. The chain links TRBV7-8 to TRBJ2-2; D is undetermined. This CDR3 spans 13 amino acids. The V gene lost 1 base and the J gene lost 3 bases, with 3 bases spanning the gap. The germline gives CDR1 SGHVS, CDR2 FQNEAQ. The CDR3 DNA is TGTGCCAGCAGCTTAGGCTACACCGGGGAGCTGTTTTTT. As protein: CASSLGYTGELFF.

To note about this clone: Other DNA sequences in the sample encode the same CDR3. In nucleotides, the CDR3 is TGTGCCATCAGTGAACCTGGCTCCTACGAGCAGTACTTC. This sequence encodes CAISEPGSYEQYF. This sequence joins TRBV10-3 and TRBJ2-7; D gene uncertain. The length of the CDR3 is 13 residues. V lost 3 bases and J 0 bases, leaving 6 bases between the germline ends. Germline values: CDR1 ENHRY, CDR2 SYGVKD.

This chain connects TRBV15 to TRBJ2-7; TRBD1 might be the D (6 bases). Trimming cost V 1 base and J 5 bases, with 30 bases left between them. Germline CDR1 and CDR2: LNHNV and YYDKDF (reference sequence). This CDR3 spans 20 amino acids. CDR3 sequence reads: CATSRGFSRDTVIWGDEQYF. In DNA, the CDR3 is TGTGCCACCAGCAGAGGATTTTCCCGGGACACGGTCATATGGGGCGACGAGCAGTACTTC. The entire variable domain, with the rest obtained from reference TRBV15 and TRBJ2-7, is as follows: DAMVIQNPRYQVTQFGKPVTLSCSQTLNHNVMYWYQQKSSQAPKLLFHYYDKDFNNEADTPDNFQSRRPNTSFCFLDIRSPGLGDTAMYLCATSRGFSRDTVIWGDEQYFGPGTRLTVT.

The CDR3 DNA is TGTGCCAGCAGCCCTCTCGGGCGAGCGGACACCGGGGAGCTGTTTTTT. Translation: CASSPLGRADTGELFF. The chain joins TRBV9 to TRBJ2-2; D is perhaps TRBD2 (5 bases). Between the trimmed V and J ends, which lost 4 bases and 3 bases, there was a span of 16 bases. The V gene's germline CDR1 is SGDLS and CDR2 YYNGEE. The CDR3 spans 16 residues.